This TCR beta chain was found in a study of cytomegalovirus exposure and HLA in healthy donors. V lost 0 bases to trimming and J lost 0 bases, with 6 bases between them. The CDR3 loop spans 15 amino acids. Germline V gene lookup returns CDR1 MGHRA and CDR2 YSYEKL. This PCR relied on a set of 60 Vbeta primers and 13 Jbeta primers. The assay was immunoSEQ multiplex PCR, and TCRdb's table has in-frame clones only and misses some. Here the sample spans tens of thousands of clones, roughly 86% being singletons. To note about this clone: The antigen is unknown.

Study outcomes and limitations: In all likelihood, a cluster of highly shared sequence variants was a sequencing artifact. It was confirmed in vitro that a few of the CMV-associated chains were specific for CMV antigens.

The rearrangement uses TRBV4-1 and TRBJ1-5, with unresolved D. Sequencing used PBMCs. This TCR came from a man aged 30 to 39 in good health and CMV-seropositive. The CDR3 loop is CASSQEIHSNQPQHF. CDR3 in DNA: TGCGCCAGCAGCCAAGAAATACATAGCAATCAGCCCCAGCATTTT.